The 6 T cell receptor beta chains given below trace back to one sample, sequenced in a study of shared clonotypes between healthy human individuals. Produced via immunoSEQ multiplex PCR; TCRdb's table is partial and in-frame only. The table has millions of clones, roughly 95% seen once. The sample taken for sequencing was naive CD4+ T cells sorted from blood. Documented subset: CD45RA+ positively selected. The receptors stem from a man between 18 and 29 years old in good health.

As for this clone: Other DNA sequences in the same sample also yield this CDR3. V is TRBV6-1 and J is TRBJ1-1; D may be TRBD1 (6 bases). This CDR3 has 13 residues. V gave up 5 bases and J gave up 2 bases, with 9 bases separating them. Germline V gene sequence: CDR1 MNHNS, CDR2 SASEGT. This chain's CDR3 is CASSLQGNTEAFF. Here the CDR3 DNA reads TGTGCCAGCAGTCTACAGGGTAACACTGAAGCTTTCTTT.

The rearrangement uses TRBV6-1 and TRBJ2-4; no clear D gene. V shed 1 base and J shed 8 bases, with 6 bases lying between them. The CDR3 covers 12 residues. Germline V gives CDR1 MNHNS, CDR2 SASEGT. In DNA form, the CDR3 reads TGTGCCAGCAGTGAAGTTGGAGACATTCAGTACTTC. It is translated as CASSEVGDIQYF.

The chain couples TRBV6-1 to TRBJ1-4; 9 positions agree with TRBD1. The CDR3 is made up of 14 amino acids. Unmatched junction bases numbered 3, after V lost 4 bases and J lost 6 bases. CDR1 and CDR2 (germline): MNHNS, SASEGT. The CDR3: CASSVGTGYEKLFF. The CDR3 DNA is TGTGCCAGCAGTGTGGGGACAGGGTATGAAAAACTGTTTTTT.

The genes are TRBV5-1 and TRBJ2-2; the match to TRBD1 covers 8 bases. This CDR3 contains 15 residues. Trimming cost V 4 bases and J 6 bases; bases outside gene matches: 8. Germline V lookup: CDR1 SGHRS, CDR2 YFSETQ. The CDR3 nucleotides are TGCGCCAGCAGCGGGGGGACAGGCCAACCCGGGGAGCTGTTTTTT. It codes for CASSGGTGQPGELFF.

This clone was picked up one time. V and J are TRBV5-6 and TRBJ2-2, with D tentatively TRBD2 (5 bases). Trimming left V 0 bases short and J 6 bases short, with 12 bases between. The CDR3 loop spans 15 amino acids. Germline CDR1 is SGHDT and CDR2 is YYEEEE. Here the CDR3 DNA reads TGTGCCAGCAGCTTGGGTTCAATTAGCGCCGGGGAGCTGTTTTTT. Amino acids: CASSLGSISAGELFF.

The chain has TRBV30 and TRBJ1-2, with D possibly TRBD1 on 5 matching bases. The CDR3 has 13 residues. Per germline, CDR1 GTSNPN and CDR2 SVGIG (reference sequence). Between the trimmed V and J ends, which lost 0 bases and 4 bases, there was a span of 9 bases. The CDR3 DNA sequence: TGTGCCTGGAGTGTAGGGGACGTCTATGGCTACACCTTC. This translates into CAWSVGDVYGYTF.